The rows below give T cell receptor beta chains drawn from one sample of a study of CD8+ T cells in alopecia areata. Clones were read by immunoSEQ multiplex PCR, and TCRdb kept only the in-frame ones, dropping some. Of about 270,000 clones in the sample, 60% were seen once. The sequenced sample was CD4+ T cells sorted from blood, obtained around week 53, from a patient treated with tofacitinib. The receptor source for this set is a human donor with alopecia areata. The CDR3 runs from the conserved cysteine through the conserved F or W. The D gene is left open where the match is weak. Size tells how often a clone was seen (once, few, many) or the class of an expanded clone, and some rows leave it out.

TRBD1 | TRBJ1-4 | few | TRBV7-3 | CASSLGQGEKLFF | TGTGCCAGCAGCTTGGGACAGGGTGAAAAACTGTTTTTT
. | TRBJ2-7 | . | TRBV11-2 | CASSLDLTDQQYF | TGTGCCAGCAGCTTAGATCTGACAGATCAGCAGTACTTC
. | TRBJ2-6 | . | TRBV18 | CASSPRAAGTGANVLTF | TGTGCCAGCTCACCACGTGCGGCAGGGACTGGGGCCAACGTCCTGACTTTC
. | TRBJ1-1 | . | TRBV15 | CATSLDLNTEAFF | TGTGCCACCAGCCTCGACTTGAACACTGAAGCTTTCTTT
. | TRBJ1-3 | . | TRBV5-6 | CASSLFAAGNTIYF | TGTGCCAGCAGCTTGTTCGCTGCTGGAAACACCATATATTTT
. | TRBJ2-1 | few | TRBV29-1 | CSVLQGENEQFF | TGCAGCGTTCTACAGGGTGAGAATGAGCAGTTCTTC
TRBD2 | TRBJ2-3 | few | TRBV7-6 | CASTLAGSSTDTQYF | TGTGCCAGCACCCTAGCGGGGTCTAGCACAGATACGCAGTATTTT
. | TRBJ2-5 | few | TRBV5-4 | CASSLGTLETQYF | TGTGCCAGCAGCTTAGGAACTTTGGAGACCCAGTACTTC
. | TRBJ1-1 | . | TRBV5-6 | CASALVADSEAFF | TGTGCCAGCGCCTTAGTTGCGGACAGTGAAGCTTTCTTT
. | TRBJ1-5 | . | TRBV30 | CAWSPRIGPQHF | TGTGCCTGGAGTCCCCGGATCGGGCCCCAGCATTTT
TRBD1 | TRBJ1-6 | few | TRBV19 | CASRRNGQGDVSNSPLHF | TGTGCCAGTAGACGAAACGGACAGGGGGATGTGTCGAATTCACCCCTCCACTTT
. | TRBJ1-2 | . | TRBV30 | CAWSVNPGTYGYTF | TGTGCCTGGAGTGTAAACCCTGGGACCTATGGCTACACCTTC
. | TRBJ2-7 | . | TRBV29-1 | CSASDGGYEQYF | TGCAGCGCCTCGGACGGGGGCTACGAGCAGTACTTC
. | TRBJ1-4 | . | TRBV7-9 | CASNRDTEKLFF | TGTGCCAGCAACCGGGACACCGAAAAACTGTTTTTT
TRBD1 | TRBJ1-4 | few | TRBV15 | CATSREAGGREKLFF | TGTGCCACCAGCAGAGAGGCAGGGGGCAGGGAAAAACTGTTTTTT
TRBD1 | TRBJ2-1 | . | TRBV9 | CASSVTQGKSDEQFF | TGTGCCAGCAGCGTAACACAGGGGAAATCCGATGAGCAGTTCTTC
. | TRBJ2-7 | . | TRBV30 | CAWSVVYEQYF | TGTGCCTGGAGTGTCGTCTACGAGCAGTACTTC
TRBD1 | TRBJ1-6 | . | TRBV2 | CASTDRGLVDSPLHF | TGTGCCAGCACTGACAGGGGGCTAGTGGATTCACCCCTCCACTTT
. | TRBJ2-2 | . | TRBV6-5 | CASSYSLIGELFF | TGTGCCAGCAGTTACTCCTTAATTGGGGAGCTGTTTTTT
. | TRBJ2-7 | . | TRBV27 | CASSFLGGAEQYF | TGTGCCAGCAGTTTTCTGGGGGGCGCCGAGCAGTACTTC
. | TRBJ1-2 | . | TRBV29-1 | CSADTADNYGYTF | TGCAGCGCAGACACAGCTGATAACTATGGCTACACCTTC
. | TRBJ2-1 | . | TRBV29-1 | CSWRGRSYNEQFF | TGCAGCTGGAGGGGCAGGTCCTACAATGAGCAGTTCTTC
. | TRBJ1-2 | few | TRBV30 | CAWSVGTAYGYTF | TGTGCCTGGAGTGTTGGGACGGCATATGGCTACACCTTC